Detailed here is one T cell receptor beta chain. The data belong to a study of T cells expressing NK-cell markers. Reanalyzing the 5' RACE reads, TCRdb keeps one entry per CDR3 protein, without DNA. The repertoire table contains 500,000 or so distinct CDR3 sequences. Sequencing used blood T cells: a sorted CD56 or NKG2C T cell subset, CD4+ or CD8+ T cells, or bulk PBMC T cells (not recorded which). This clonotype was sampled from a man aged 18 to 30 in good health.

CDR3 residues: CASSSGGTRKETQYF. The rearrangement links TRBV11-2 to TRBJ2-5. The V gene's germline CDR1 is SGHAT and CDR2 FQNNGV. The CDR3 contains 15 residues.